This TCR beta chain was recovered during a study of CD8+ T cells in alopecia areata. Study background: At a dose of 5 to 10 mg twice daily, oral tofacitinib was given to treated patients.

Reverse transcribed after extraction, RNA yielded cDNA as the sequencing template. The protocol was immunoSEQ multiplex PCR, while the TCRdb copy is restricted to in-frame clones and leaves out a portion. The table has 200,000 to 250,000 clones, 50% to 70% seen once. Concerning this clone itself: Its antigen is still unknown.

CDR1 is MNHEY, CDR2 SVGAGI, per germline. This CDR3 has 14 residues. The trim removed 2 bases at V and 12 bases at J, leaving 7 bases unmatched. Study-level points and caveats: Unlike in mice, where it was clearer, TCR sharing across patients was less clear, possibly HLA-related. Affected lesional scalp, above all in alopecia totalis/universalis, was more clonal than normal scalp.

The sequencing used CD4+ T cells sorted from blood, collected at week 0. This chain links TRBV6-5 with TRBJ2-1; 10 bases agree with TRBD2. The clonotype was recovered from a human donor with alopecia areata. The CDR3 DNA is TGTGCCAGCAGTTACGGGACTAGCGTAGGTATGCAGTTCTTC. This sequence encodes CASSYGTSVGMQFF.